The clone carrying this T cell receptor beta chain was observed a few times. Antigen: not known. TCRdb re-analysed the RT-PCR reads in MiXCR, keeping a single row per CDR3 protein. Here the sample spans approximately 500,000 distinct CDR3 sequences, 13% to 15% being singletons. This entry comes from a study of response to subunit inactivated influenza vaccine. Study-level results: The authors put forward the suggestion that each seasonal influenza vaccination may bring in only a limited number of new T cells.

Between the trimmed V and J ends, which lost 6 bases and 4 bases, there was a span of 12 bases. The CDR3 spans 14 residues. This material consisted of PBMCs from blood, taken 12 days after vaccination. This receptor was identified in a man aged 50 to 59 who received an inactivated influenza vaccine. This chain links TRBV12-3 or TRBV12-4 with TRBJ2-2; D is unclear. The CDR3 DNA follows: TGTGCCAGCAGCCCCCTACTGATCACCGGGGAGCTGTTTTTT. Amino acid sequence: CASSPLLITGELFF.